The source of this TCR beta chain is a study of T cells in women clearing cervical HPV infection. Findings of the study overall: TRBV6-7 abundance was lower in cases than controls (around 0.1% versus 0.15%).

HPV was found by MY09/MY11 PCR and dot-blot genotyping. The repertoire was sequenced with immunoSEQ multiplex PCR; TCRdb's copy has only in-frame clones and lacks some. This sample lists about 24,000 clones; its ten largest clones have 5.4%. Turning to this clone: Its cognate antigen is unknown. The sequenced fragment ends 3 residues before the CDR3 boundary, so the rest is inferred from the germline J gene.

CDR3 size: 14 residues. The germline CDR1 and CDR2 sequences are LNHDA and SQIVND (reference sequence). J lost 7 bases, V lost 7 bases, and 8 bases had no gene match. The sequenced material came from blood buffy coat. This chain links TRBV19 with TRBJ1-4; 8 bases fit TRBD1. The TCR sequence derives from a woman aged 18 to 69 with a cervical HPV16 infection that either progressed to CIN3+ or cleared (not recorded which). CDR3 region: CASMDRAAGEKLFF. CDR3 DNA (partial): TGTGCCAGTATGGACAGGGCGGCGGGTGAAAAA.